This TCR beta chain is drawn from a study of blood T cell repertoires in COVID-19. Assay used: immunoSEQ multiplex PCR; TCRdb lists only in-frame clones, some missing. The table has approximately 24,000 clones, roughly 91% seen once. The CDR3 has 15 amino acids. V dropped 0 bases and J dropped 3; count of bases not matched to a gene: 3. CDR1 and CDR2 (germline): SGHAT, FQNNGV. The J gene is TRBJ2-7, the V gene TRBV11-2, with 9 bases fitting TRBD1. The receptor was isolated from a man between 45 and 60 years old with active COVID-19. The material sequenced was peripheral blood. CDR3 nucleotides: TGTGCCAGCAGCTTAGATTCGACAGGGGGCTACGAGCAGTACTTC. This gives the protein CASSLDSTGGYEQYF.